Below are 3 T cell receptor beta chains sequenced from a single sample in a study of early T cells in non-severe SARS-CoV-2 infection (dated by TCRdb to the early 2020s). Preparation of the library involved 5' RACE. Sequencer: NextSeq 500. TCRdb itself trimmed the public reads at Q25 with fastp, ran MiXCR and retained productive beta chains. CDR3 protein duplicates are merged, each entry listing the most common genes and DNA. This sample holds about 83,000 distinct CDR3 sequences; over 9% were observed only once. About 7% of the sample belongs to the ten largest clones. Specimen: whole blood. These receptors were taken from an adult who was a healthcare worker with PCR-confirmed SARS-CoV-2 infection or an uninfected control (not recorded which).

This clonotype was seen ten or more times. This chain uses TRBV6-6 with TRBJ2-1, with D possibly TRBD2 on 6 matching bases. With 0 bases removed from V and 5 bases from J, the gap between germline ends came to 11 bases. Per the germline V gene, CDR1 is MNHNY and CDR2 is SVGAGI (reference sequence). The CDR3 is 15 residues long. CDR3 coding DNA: TGTGCCAGCAGTTACTCCCCGGGACTGAACAATGAGCAGTTCTTC. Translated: CASSYSPGLNNEQFF.

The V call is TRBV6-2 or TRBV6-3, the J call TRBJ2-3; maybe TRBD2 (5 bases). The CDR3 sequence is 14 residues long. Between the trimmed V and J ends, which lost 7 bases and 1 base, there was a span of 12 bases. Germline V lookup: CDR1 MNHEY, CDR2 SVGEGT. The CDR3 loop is CASKGGPRTDTQYF. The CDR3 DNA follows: TGTGCCAGCAAGGGCGGGCCACGCACAGATACGCAGTATTTT.

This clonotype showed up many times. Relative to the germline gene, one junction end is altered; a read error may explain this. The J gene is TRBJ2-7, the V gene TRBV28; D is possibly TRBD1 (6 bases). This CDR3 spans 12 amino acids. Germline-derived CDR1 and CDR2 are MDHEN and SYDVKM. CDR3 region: CASRPGDRLEDF. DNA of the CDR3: TGTGCCAGCAGGCCAGGGGATAGACTGGAGGACTTC. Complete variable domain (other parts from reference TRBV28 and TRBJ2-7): DVKVTQSSRYLVKRTGEKVFLECVQDMDHENMFWYRQDPGLGLRLIYFSYDVKMKEKGDIPEGYSVSREKKERFSLILESASTNQTSMYLCASRPGDRLEDFGPGTRLTVT.